The present T cell receptor (beta chain) was sequenced within a study of beta chain features in type 1 diabetes. Findings and limits, study-wide: Shorter templates might be favored by PCR, equally in patients and controls.

About this clone: What it recognizes is unknown.

All of the isolated RNA was reverse transcribed, so expressed TCRB transcripts were sequenced. The table came from immunoSEQ multiplex PCR; TCRdb's copy has only in-frame clones and leaves some out. The repertoire holds more than 300,000 clones, with 10% to 15% as singletons. The sample comprised naive CD4+ T cells from blood. This TCR came from a man aged 18 to 30 in good health.

As DNA, the CDR3 is TGTGCCAGCAGCTTATCTGAGGCCGGGGAGCTGTTTTTT. As protein: CASSLSEAGELFF. J is TRBJ2-2 and V is TRBV11-2; no clear D gene. The CDR3 length is 13 residues. CDR1 is SGHAT and CDR2 is FQNNGV in the germline V gene. V dropped 2 bases and J dropped 6 bases, with 7 bases sitting between them.